The rows below give T cell receptor beta chains drawn from one sample of a study of blood T cell repertoires in COVID-19. Sequenced by immunoSEQ multiplex PCR; TCRdb stores in-frame clones only, minus some. The top ten hold roughly 0.78% of the sample, which has 450,000 or so clones, around 90% seen once. The sample taken for sequencing was peripheral blood. The source is a man between 18 and 29 years old with COVID-19, enrolled during active disease. The conserved cysteine and the conserved F or W are not part of the CDR3 here. The D gene is left open where the match is weak.

D gene	J gene	V gene	CDR3 protein
NA	TRBJ2-3	TRBV2	ASSRDKKDTQY
NA	TRBJ1-1	TRBV5-6	ASSFVDRLNTEAF
NA	TRBJ1-1	TRBV6-2/TRBV6-3	ASSSWAENTEAF
TRBD1	TRBJ1-2	TRBV18	ASSLTFLDRERGYT
NA	TRBJ2-2	TRBV7-9	ASSLRTAGELF
NA	TRBJ1-2	TRBV10-3	AISEADGDGYT
TRBD1	TRBJ1-1	TRBV24-1	ATSDLGQSEAF
NA	TRBJ1-2	TRBV5-4	ASSLVGQGNGYT
NA	TRBJ2-6	TRBV18	ASSSTGANVLT
NA	TRBJ2-7	TRBV6-1	ASSEALALAIFGVQY
TRBD1	TRBJ2-5	TRBV5-1	ASSFTGTQGETQY
TRBD2	TRBJ2-7	TRBV18	ASSPGGDYHEQY
TRBD2	TRBJ2-7	TRBV25-1	ASGGSVSEQY
NA	TRBJ2-3	TRBV29-1	SVDSGPDTQY
TRBD2	TRBJ2-5	TRBV6-5	ASSYGRGKQETQY
NA	TRBJ1-2	TRBV4-2	ASSQDLLVLVGYGYT
NA	TRBJ1-2	TRBV19	ASSRERGPMAGYT
NA	TRBJ1-6	TRBV9	ASSVAARADNSPLH
NA	TRBJ1-4	TRBV28	ASSPTGNGNEKLF
TRBD1	TRBJ2-7	TRBV27	ASSLSGGTGGFYEQY
TRBD1	TRBJ1-2	TRBV9	ASSARTGTGDYGYT
NA	TRBJ1-1	TRBV7-9	ASSLYVGADTEAF
NA	TRBJ2-3	TRBV27	ASSEGADTQY